Sequencing of this TCR beta chain was carried out in a study of blood T cell repertoires in COVID-19 (dated by TCRdb to about 2020). For context, the study as a whole: The collaborator samples originated in the United States, Italy and Spain and spanned the acute and convalescent phases of COVID-19. The samples were drawn from the first 160 participants of the ongoing ImmuneRACE study and from 1,254 subjects provided by 6 global collaborators. A freely available public database, intended as a resource for researchers studying the immune response to SARS-CoV-2, is where the repertoires were released. The sample metadata nearly always contained a de-identified subject ID, COVID-19 status, age in years and sex. Where HLA class I and class II types were available, the types were taken from metadata supplied by the sample provider, not from assay-based typing. The material from the prospective study consisted of cDNA or gDNA derived from T cells, B-cell-depleted T cells, or PBMCs. The dataset comprised deeply sampled blood TCRbeta repertoires from subjects exposed to, actively infected with, or recovered from COVID-19.

Points on this clone: It has no known antigen specificity. Base qualities were left out, and no much larger clone turns up one base away.

Findings and caveats that apply to the study as a whole: The amount of clinical and demographic metadata varied by source and participant and was provided uncurated.

TCRbeta CDR3 regions were amplified from genomic DNA by means of the immunoSEQ Assay, a bias-controlled multiplex PCR. The original pipeline was this. The number of nucleated cells in each sample was estimated from the amplification of reference gene primers within the assay. To quantify the absolute abundance of each unique TCRbeta CDR3 rearrangement, sequence reads were collapsed and filtered. For each sample, productive Simpson clonality was calculated by taking the square root of Simpson's diversity index across productive rearrangements. TCRdb took over this immuneACCESS table, retaining in-frame rearrangements with V and J assigned. Such tables are incomplete; in checked studies, under half of the missing clones stem from an unresolved V gene, and the remainder is unexplained. For V, J and clone size, that table is used; D and trimming come from the DNA. The sample records roughly 250,000 clones, around 86% of which are singletons. Jointly, the top ten make up 2.5% to 3% of the sample.

The collaborating institutions used their own protocols to collect whole blood in K2EDTA tubes. For TCRbeta analysis, collaborators shipped samples in one of three forms: frozen whole blood, isolated PBMCs, or DNA extracted from either of those sample types. Looking up the germline V gene yields CDR1 SGDLS and CDR2 YYNGEE. Trimmed from V: 0 bases; trimmed from J: 2 bases; junction bases lacking a gene match: 6. The CDR3, cysteine through phenylalanine, is 16 amino acids long. Only the CDR3 DNA stays, 48 bases, in frame from base 1. The rearrangement joined TRBV9 to TRBJ2-7; 9 junctional bases match TRBD1. The sequenced sample consisted of peripheral blood. This clonotype was obtained from a woman aged 55-70 years with active or convalescent COVID-19. The CDR3 region: CASSVGGTGSAYEQYF. The DNA sequence is TGTGCCAGCAGCGTAGGAGGGACAGGGTCGGCCTACGAGCAGTACTTC. With all but the CDR3 taken from the reference TRBV9 and TRBJ2-7 genes, the full variable domain is: DSGVTQTPKHLITATGQRVTLRCSPRSGDLSVYWYQQSLDQGLQFLIQYYNGEERAKGNILERFSAQQFPDLHSELNLSSLELGDSALYFCASSVGGTGSAYEQYFGPGTRLTVT.